A selection of T cell receptor beta chains follows, all from one sample in a study of blood T cell repertoires in COVID-19. Profiled with immunoSEQ multiplex PCR; TCRdb holds only in-frame clones, not every one. The data show around 280,000 clones, 85% to 90% seen once. Sequencing used peripheral blood. The receptor source for this set is a woman aged 30 to 39 with COVID-19, enrolled during active disease. CDR3s leave out the opening cysteine and the closing phenylalanine or tryptophan.

J gene | V gene | CDR3 protein
TRBJ2-3 | TRBV27 | ASSWTITDTQY
TRBJ1-1 | TRBV20-1 | SANDPGQGIVTEAF
TRBJ1-5 | TRBV27 | ASSFGGSNQPQH
TRBJ2-3 | TRBV5-8 | ASSFAPGTRTDTQY
TRBJ1-6 | TRBV2 | ASTPRVYNSPLH
TRBJ2-2 | TRBV5-1 | ASSFLERAGELF
TRBJ2-1 | TRBV13 | ASSLAAFSGGANEQF
TRBJ2-1 | TRBV5-8 | ASSLGTSGYNEQF
TRBJ1-2 | TRBV2 | ASRREGGYGYT
TRBJ2-7 | TRBV6-5 | ASPRGPLEQY
TRBJ1-1 | TRBV7-9 | ASSLTYGKPTGPTEAF
TRBJ2-3 | TRBV5-4 | ASSSRTKSTDTQY
TRBJ1-1 | TRBV30 | AWRGGYTEAF
TRBJ1-5 | TRBV2 | ASSVQGDQPQH
TRBJ2-7 | TRBV11-2 | ASSSGTGAPYEQY
TRBJ2-7 | TRBV27 | ASSPRGGAYEQY
TRBJ1-1 | TRBV6-5 | ASSYLEGSGAF
TRBJ2-7 | TRBV6-4 | ASTPFDRPGYEQY
TRBJ2-5 | TRBV27 | ASSSNGQGMETQY
TRBJ2-1 | TRBV6-5 | ASSSGYILMGDEQF
TRBJ2-1 | TRBV5-1 | ASSWGQVIRDNEQF
TRBJ1-2 | TRBV6-5 | ASSRRQVGGYT
TRBJ1-1 | TRBV30 | AWSKQGWTEAF
TRBJ1-5 | TRBV7-9 | ASSLVARDDPQH
TRBJ1-5 | TRBV18 | ASSPGTGALNQPQH
TRBJ1-1 | TRBV19 | ASKHRGNTEAF
TRBJ1-4 | TRBV5-6 | ASSLNMGGNEKLF
TRBJ1-6 | TRBV24-1 | ATSDWTAGGDSPLH
TRBJ1-4 | TRBV19 | ATSGGFRELF
TRBJ1-2 | TRBV7-2 | ASSLPENSNYGYT
TRBJ1-1 | TRBV19 | ASMVGWGQHEAF
TRBJ1-2 | TRBV12-5 | ASGPPGGYGYT
TRBJ2-7 | TRBV3-1/TRBV3-2 | ASSQWDRPKRGSEQY
TRBJ1-2 | TRBV6-5 | ASSSTGPGYGYT
TRBJ2-1 | TRBV6-1 | ASSETQAGGSYNEQF
TRBJ1-1 | TRBV19 | ASSDRGRTEAF
TRBJ1-1 | TRBV6-5 | ASRMTGGMNTEAF
TRBJ1-2 | TRBV19 | ASRGQGASGYT
TRBJ2-1 | TRBV19 | ASSPLPGGGNEQF
TRBJ1-1 | TRBV10-3 | AIGTANTEAF
TRBJ1-1 | TRBV3-1/TRBV3-2 | ASSRQGFAF
TRBJ1-1 | TRBV7-9 | ASSLSTGANTEAF
TRBJ2-3 | TRBV4-2 | ASSHGSGGTPYSTDTQY
TRBJ1-1 | TRBV25-1 | ASSPMDRGIVEAF